The subject of this entry is one T cell receptor (beta chain). Vbeta (60) and Jbeta (13) primers were used in the PCR. Libraries were prepared by immunoSEQ multiplex PCR; TCRdb keeps only in-frame clonotypes and omits some of them. Here the sample spans roughly 100,000 clones, 75% to 85% being singletons. The CDR3 length is 15 residues. Germline-derived CDR1 and CDR2 are MGHDK and SYGVNS. The V end lost 4 bases, the J end lost 6 bases, and 13 bases lay between the germline ends. This record comes from a study of cytomegalovirus exposure and HLA in healthy donors. The receptor was isolated from a man aged 25 to 45 in good health and CMV-seronegative. Sequencing was carried out using PBMCs. This chain joins TRBV25-1 and TRBJ1-6; no clear D gene. Written as DNA, the CDR3 is TGTGCCAGCAGTGGAGCGGAGGGATTTAATTCACCCCTCCACTTT. Its protein product is CASSGAEGFNSPLHF. The entire variable domain, with the rest obtained from reference TRBV25-1 and TRBJ1-6, is as follows: EADIYQTPRYLVIGTGKKITLECSQTMGHDKMYWYQQDPGMELHLIHYSYGVNSTEKGDLSSESTVSRIRTEHFPLTLESARPSHTSQYLCASSGAEGFNSPLHFGNGTRLTVT.